Presented here are 30 T cell receptor beta chains from one specimen sequenced in a study of stem cell transplantation in POMP-related autoinflammatory disease. Only in-frame clones appear in the TCRdb table, and some are missing; sequencing was by immunoSEQ multiplex PCR. Here the sample spans some 68,000 clones, roughly 88% being singletons. Sequenced material: CD4+ T cells from PBMCs, taken after stem cell transplantation. These receptors all come from a human patient with POMP-related autoinflammation and immune dysregulation (PRAID). Some T cells may have originated in the graft donor.

The genes are TRBV9 and TRBJ1-1; D may be TRBD1 (6 bases). Germline V lookup: CDR1 SGDLS, CDR2 YYNGEE. This CDR3 region has 14 residues. The germline V and J ends were trimmed by 0 bases and 5 bases, with 11 bases remaining between them. The CDR3 loop is CASSVGTGSTEAFF. Written as DNA, the CDR3 is TGTGCCAGCAGCGTAGGTACAGGGAGTACTGAAGCTTTCTTT. The full variable domain, completed using reference TRBV9 and TRBJ1-1, is DSGVTQTPKHLITATGQRVTLRCSPRSGDLSVYWYQQSLDQGLQFLIQYYNGEERAKGNILERFSAQQFPDLHSELNLSSLELGDSALYFCASSVGTGSTEAFFGQGTRLTVV.

The V and J genes are TRBV10-3 and TRBJ2-3, with 10 bases lining up with TRBD1. Germline CDR1 ENHRY, CDR2 SYGVKD. This CDR3 region has 13 residues. J gave up 5 bases and V 9 bases, and 5 bases lay outside the gene matches. The CDR3, as DNA: TGTGCCATGAGACAGGGGGCAGAAGATACGCAGTATTTT. The encoded protein is CAMRQGAEDTQYF.

The chain combines TRBV6-5 with TRBJ2-7; TRBD1 aligns across 7 bases. CDR3 size: 14 residues. In germline, CDR1 is MNHEY, CDR2 SVGAGI. J lost 2 bases, V lost 7 bases, and 8 bases had no gene match. The CDR3 protein is CASNRQGSTYEQYV. CDR3 bases: TGTGCCAGCAACCGACAGGGTTCGACCTACGAGCAGTACGTC.

The chain is built from TRBV5-8 and TRBJ2-2; possible D gene TRBD1, 6 bases. This CDR3 has 14 amino acids. Germline CDR1 and CDR2: SGHTS and YDEGEE. V was shortened by 4 bases and J by 1 base, with 8 bases between the two germline ends. CDR3 sequence (DNA): TGTGCCAGCAGCAAGGGACAGAACACCGGGGAGCTGTTTTTT. Protein: CASSKGQNTGELFF.

The V and J genes are TRBV6-1 and TRBJ2-7, with D possibly being TRBD2 (5 bases). This CDR3 has 17 amino acids. Looked up from germline, CDR1 is MNHNS and CDR2 is SASEGT. The V gene lost 4 bases and the J gene lost 0 bases, with 19 bases spanning the gap. CDR3 in DNA: TGTGCCAGCAGTGCGAGGGAAGCGACAAGAAGCTCCTACGAGCAGTACGTC. As protein: CASSAREATRSSYEQYV.

This clone was found once. This rearrangement joins TRBV7-9 to TRBJ2-3; D gene ambiguous. V shed 5 bases and J shed 4 bases, with 10 bases lying between them. This CDR3 contains 13 residues. CDR1 and CDR2 (germline): SEHNR, FQNEAQ (reference sequence). CDR3 sequence: CASSLPLADTQYF. The CDR3 region has the DNA TGTGCCAGCAGCCTCCCTTTAGCAGATACGCAGTATTTT.

This clone was detected only once. The J gene is TRBJ1-4, the V gene TRBV28, with TRBD1 matching 8 bases. Trimming took 3 bases from V and 0 from J; bases not matched to a gene: 12. CDR1 is MDHEN, CDR2 SYDVKM, per germline. CDR3 size: 19 residues. The CDR3 reads CASSFRVRTGTTTNEKLFF. The CDR3 DNA follows: TGTGCCAGCAGTTTTCGGGTCAGGACAGGGACTACAACTAATGAAAAACTGTTTTTT.

The chain employs TRBV3-1 (or the pseudogene TRBV3-2) and TRBJ1-2, with TRBD1 as a possible D gene (5 bases). Trimming pared 3 bases from V and 1 base from J, leaving 9 bases between. This CDR3 has 14 residues. Per germline, CDR1 LGHDT and CDR2 YNNKEL (reference sequence). CDR3 sequence reads: CASSQWGGNYGYTF. The CDR3 DNA sequence: TGTGCCAGCAGCCAGTGGGGGGGTAACTATGGCTACACCTTC.

By sample share, this clone is medium-sized. The V gene is TRBV19, the J gene TRBJ2-2, with D perhaps given as TRBD1 or TRBD2 (5 bases each). The ends were cut back, 6 bases at V and 4 bases at J, with 15 bases in the middle. Per the germline V gene, CDR1 is LNHDA and CDR2 is SQIVND (reference sequence). The CDR3 is 15 amino acids. CDR3 sequence: CASRRDPRGTGELFF. The CDR3 DNA sequence: TGTGCCAGTAGACGGGACCCCCGAGGCACCGGGGAGCTGTTTTTT.

The rearrangement uses TRBV4-1 and TRBJ1-5; 7 bases fit TRBD1. Trimming at V came to 0 bases and at J to 3 bases, leaving 11 bases not matched to a gene. The V gene's germline CDR1 is MGHRA and CDR2 YSYEKL. The length of the CDR3 is 18 residues. In DNA, the CDR3 is TGCGCCAGCAGCCAAGATCTCAACAGGGGTTTGGCCAATCAGCCCCAGCATTTT. Translation gives CASSQDLNRGLANQPQHF.

The chain couples TRBV29-1 to TRBJ2-3, with D possibly called TRBD1 or TRBD2 (5 bases each). The germline V gene encodes CDR1 SQVTM and CDR2 ANQGSEA. The CDR3 is 13 residues long. The V end was cut by 4 bases, the J end by 2 bases, with 10 bases between. The CDR3 is CSVVGAHTDTQYF. DNA for the CDR3: TGCAGCGTTGTCGGGGCGCACACAGATACGCAGTATTTT.

V is TRBV28 and J is TRBJ2-1, with D unresolved. V shed 3 bases and J shed 9 bases, with 9 bases lying between them. The CDR3 loop spans 12 amino acids. Germline CDR1 reads MDHEN; CDR2 reads SYDVKM. The CDR3 nucleotides read TGTGCCAGCAGTTTTTTTGGGTTTGAGCAGTTCTTC. It specifies CASSFFGFEQFF.

The V gene is TRBV24-1, the J gene TRBJ2-7; D is tentatively TRBD1 or TRBD2 (6 bases each). Germline CDR1 reads KGHDR; CDR2 reads SFDVKD. This CDR3 region has 15 residues. V was cut by 3 bases and J by 4 bases, with 15 bases left in between. The CDR3 is CATSDALGGRYEQYF. CDR3 in DNA: TGTGCCACCAGTGATGCCCTTGGGGGGCGATACGAGCAGTACTTC.

The chain combines TRBV5-1 with TRBJ2-7; 7 nucleotides agree with TRBD1. V trimming: 2 bases; J trimming: 4 bases; junction bases outside the gene matches: 12. This CDR3 is built from 16 residues. The V gene's germline CDR1 is SGHRS and CDR2 YFSETQ. The CDR3 nucleotides are TGCGCCAGCAGCTTCCGAGACAGGGAATGGAGATACGAGCAGTACTTC. Its protein product is CASSFRDREWRYEQYF.

A remark on this clone: Sequence at one end of the junction differs from germline and may be a read error. The CDR3 sequence is CASSLGPISEQYF. The CDR3 region has the DNA TGTGCCAGCAGTTTGGGTCCAATCAGCGAGCAGTACTTC. The rearrangement joins TRBV5-5 to TRBJ2-7; D call uncertain. Germline V gene sequence: CDR1 SGHKS, CDR2 YYEKEE (reference sequence). CDR3 size: 13 residues.

V is TRBV10-3 and J is TRBJ2-7, with 9 bases matching TRBD1. The CDR3 spans 15 residues. The J segment lost 5 bases and the V segment lost 0 bases, leaving 5 bases of the junction unmatched. From germline, CDR1 is ENHRY and CDR2 SYGVKD. CDR3 DNA sequence: TGTGCCATCAGTGAGTCTGGACAGGGGTCCAACGAGCAGTACGTC. Translating it yields CAISESGQGSNEQYV.

The chain is built from TRBV5-1 and TRBJ2-3; 7 positions agree with TRBD1. CDR1 is SGHRS and CDR2 is YFSETQ in the germline V gene. This CDR3 has 14 residues. V was clipped by 2 bases and J by 2 bases; unmatched bases: 2. CDR3 protein: CASSFGQDTDTQYF. In nucleotides, the CDR3 is TGCGCCAGCAGCTTTGGACAGGACACAGATACGCAGTATTTT.

This chain uses TRBV4-1 with TRBJ1-5, with D perhaps matching TRBD1 (6 bases). This CDR3 comprises 14 residues. V lost 2 bases and J 4 bases, leaving 9 bases between the germline ends. Germline V lookup: CDR1 MGHRA, CDR2 YSYEKL. The CDR3: CASSQQTGNQPQHF. The CDR3 DNA reads as TGCGCCAGCAGCCAACAAACAGGGAATCAGCCCCAGCATTTT.

This clone occurred once. The J gene is TRBJ2-7, the V gene TRBV9; 7 positions agree with TRBD1. The V gene's germline CDR1 is SGDLS and CDR2 YYNGEE. The CDR3 contains 16 residues. V was pared by 1 base and J by 4 bases, with 11 bases of the junction left unmatched. The CDR3: CASSVNTGSRGYEQYV. The CDR3 DNA sequence: TGTGCCAGCAGCGTAAACACAGGGTCCAGGGGGTACGAGCAGTACGTC.

This clone came up a few times. The chain combines TRBV7-9 with TRBJ1-1; D is perhaps TRBD1 (6 bases). Trimming took 2 bases from V and 5 from J, leaving 12 bases between them. This CDR3 is built from 14 residues. The germline CDR1 and CDR2 sequences are SEHNR and FQNEAQ (reference sequence). CDR3 sequence (DNA): TGTGCCAGCAGCTTACAGGGGACACGGACTGAAGCTTTCTTT. It translates to CASSLQGTRTEAFF.

V and J are TRBV6-5 and TRBJ2-2, with TRBD1 matching over 7 bases. Germline-derived CDR1 and CDR2 are MNHEY and SVGAGI. Trimming took 1 base from V and 4 from J; bases not matched to a gene: 3. The CDR3 sequence is 15 residues long. Here the CDR3 DNA reads TGTGCCAGCAGTTACTTGGGACAGTTCACCGGGGAGCTGTTTTTT. Its translation: CASSYLGQFTGELFF.

The chain employs TRBV28 and TRBJ1-2; D is ambiguous. The CDR3 spans 13 residues. The germline CDR1 and CDR2 sequences are MDHEN and SYDVKM. Trimming shortened V by 0 bases and J by 2 bases, and 4 bases separated the two germline ends. The CDR3 loop reads CASSLWSNYGYTF. The CDR3 DNA reads TGTGCCAGCAGTTTATGGTCAAACTATGGCTACACCTTC.

The chain combines TRBV28 with TRBJ1-5; possibly TRBD1 for D (6 bases). The CDR3 is 15 residues long. With 5 bases removed from V and 4 bases from J, the gap between germline ends came to 15 bases. Germline V gives CDR1 MDHEN, CDR2 SYDVKM. CDR3 sequence reads: CASSPRQAWNQPQHF. CDR3 in DNA: TGTGCCAGCAGTCCCCGACAGGCTTGGAATCAGCCCCAGCATTTT.

This chain joins TRBV28 and TRBJ1-5, with D perhaps matching TRBD1 (5 bases). Germline CDR1 and CDR2: MDHEN and SYDVKM. The ends were cut back, 4 bases at V and 9 bases at J, with 16 bases in the middle. CDR3 length: 14 amino acids. For the CDR3, the DNA is TGTGCCAGCAGTTACCCTGACCGGGGCTGGCCCCAGCATTTT. Its protein product is CASSYPDRGWPQHF. Variable domain in full (rest from reference TRBV28 and TRBJ1-5): DVKVTQSSRYLVKRTGEKVFLECVQDMDHENMFWYRQDPGLGLRLIYFSYDVKMKEKGDIPEGYSVSREKKERFSLILESASTNQTSMYLCASSYPDRGWPQHFGDGTRLSIL.

The chain employs TRBV6-5 and TRBJ2-3; 9 bases match TRBD2. Germline CDR1 is MNHEY and CDR2 is SVGAGI. The V segment lost 2 bases and the J segment 5 bases; nucleotides outside the gene matches: 5. The CDR3 runs to 15 residues. The CDR3 protein is CASSYRGRAGDTQYF. The CDR3 nucleotides read TGTGCCAGCAGTTACCGCGGGAGGGCGGGAGATACGCAGTATTTT.

The rearrangement joins TRBV5-1 to TRBJ2-3; 8 positions agree with TRBD1. This CDR3 region has 15 residues. The germline V gene encodes CDR1 SGHRS and CDR2 YFSETQ. V was pared by 4 bases and J by 2 bases, with 6 bases of the junction left unmatched. The CDR3 nucleotides are TGCGCCAGCAGCCCCGGGACAGGCCCCACAGATACGCAGTATTTT. It yields the protein CASSPGTGPTDTQYF.

J is TRBJ1-1 and V is TRBV7-9; a possible D gene is TRBD1 (6 bases). The CDR3 is 14 amino acids. Germline V lookup: CDR1 SEHNR, CDR2 FQNEAQ (reference sequence). Trimming pared 5 bases from V and 1 base from J, leaving 11 bases between. The CDR3: CASSVLTGNTEAFF. The CDR3 nucleotides are TGTGCCAGCAGCGTTTTGACAGGGAACACTGAAGCTTTCTTT.

This rearrangement joins TRBV4-1 to TRBJ2-1, with TRBD2 identical over 14 bases. The CDR3 contains 18 residues. Germline CDR1 and CDR2: MGHRA and YSYEKL. V shed 1 base, J shed 7 bases, and the junction held 9 bases outside the gene matches. The CDR3 is CASSQVLGLAGELNEQFF. In DNA form, the CDR3 reads TGCGCCAGCAGCCAAGTTTTGGGACTAGCGGGAGAACTGAATGAGCAGTTCTTC.

The chain is built from TRBV4-1 and TRBJ2-5; no definite D call. CDR3 length equals 14 residues. The V and J ends lost 4 bases and 2 bases respectively, with 11 bases between them. In germline, CDR1 is MGHRA, CDR2 YSYEKL. CDR3: CASSPPGIQETQYF. The CDR3 DNA sequence: TGCGCCAGCAGCCCTCCAGGCATTCAAGAGACCCAGTACTTC.

This clone was counted only a few times. The rearrangement links TRBV21-1 to TRBJ1-1; the listed D gene, TRBD1, was not tested against the DNA. TRBV21-1 is a listed pseudogene. This CDR3 region has 11 residues. CDR3 in amino acids: CASSQGTEAFF. CDR3 sequence (DNA): TGTGCCAGCAGCCAGGGGACAGAAGCTTTCTTT.